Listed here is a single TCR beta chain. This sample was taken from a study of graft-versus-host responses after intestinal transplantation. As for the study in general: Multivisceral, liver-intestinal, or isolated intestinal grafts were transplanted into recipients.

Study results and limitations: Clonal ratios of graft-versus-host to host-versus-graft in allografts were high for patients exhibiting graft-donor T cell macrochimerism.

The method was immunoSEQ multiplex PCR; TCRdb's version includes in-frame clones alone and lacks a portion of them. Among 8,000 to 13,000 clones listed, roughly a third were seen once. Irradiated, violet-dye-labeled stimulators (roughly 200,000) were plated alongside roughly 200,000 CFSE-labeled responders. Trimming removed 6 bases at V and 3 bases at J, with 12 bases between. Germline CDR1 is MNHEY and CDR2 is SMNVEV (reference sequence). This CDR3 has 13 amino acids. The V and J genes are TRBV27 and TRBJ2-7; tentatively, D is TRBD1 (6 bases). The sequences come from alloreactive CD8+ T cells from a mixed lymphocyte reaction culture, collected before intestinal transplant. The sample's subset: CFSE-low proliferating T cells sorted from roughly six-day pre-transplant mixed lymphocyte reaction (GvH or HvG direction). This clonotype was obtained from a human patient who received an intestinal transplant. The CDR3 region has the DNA TGTGCCAGCAGCCGCCAGACAGGCTACGAGCAGTACTTC. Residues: CASSRQTGYEQYF.